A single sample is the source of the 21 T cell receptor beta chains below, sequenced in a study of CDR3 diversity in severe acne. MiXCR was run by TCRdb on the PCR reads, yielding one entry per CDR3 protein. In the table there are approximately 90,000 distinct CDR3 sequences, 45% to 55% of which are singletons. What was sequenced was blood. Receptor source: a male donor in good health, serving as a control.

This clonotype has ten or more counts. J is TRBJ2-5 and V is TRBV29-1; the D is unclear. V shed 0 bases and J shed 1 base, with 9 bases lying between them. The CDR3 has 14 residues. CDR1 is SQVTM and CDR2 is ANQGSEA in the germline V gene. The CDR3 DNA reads TGCAGCGTTGAAGATCGACAAAGCCAAGAGACCCAGTACTTC. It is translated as CSVEDRQSQETQYF.

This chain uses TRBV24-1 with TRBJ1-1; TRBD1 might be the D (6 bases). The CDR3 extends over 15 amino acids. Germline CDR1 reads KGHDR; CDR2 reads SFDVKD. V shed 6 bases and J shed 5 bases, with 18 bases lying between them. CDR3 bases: TGTGCCACCAGTTCCGCGACACAGGGACGAACTGAAGCTTTCTTT. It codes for CATSSATQGRTEAFF.

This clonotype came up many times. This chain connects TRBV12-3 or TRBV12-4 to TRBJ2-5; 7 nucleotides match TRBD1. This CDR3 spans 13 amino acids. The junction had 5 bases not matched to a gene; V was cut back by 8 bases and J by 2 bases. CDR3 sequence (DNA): TGTGCCAGCGGAAAGGGGGCACAAGAGACCCAGTACTTC. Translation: CASGKGAQETQYF.

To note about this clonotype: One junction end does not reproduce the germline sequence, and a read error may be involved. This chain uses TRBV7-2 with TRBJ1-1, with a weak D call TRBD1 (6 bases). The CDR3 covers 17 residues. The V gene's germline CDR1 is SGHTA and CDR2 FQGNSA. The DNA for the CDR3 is TGCGCCAGCAGTGACCGCAGTGGGGGGGCCCTGAACACTGAAGCTTTCTTT. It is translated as CASSDRSGGALNTEAFF.

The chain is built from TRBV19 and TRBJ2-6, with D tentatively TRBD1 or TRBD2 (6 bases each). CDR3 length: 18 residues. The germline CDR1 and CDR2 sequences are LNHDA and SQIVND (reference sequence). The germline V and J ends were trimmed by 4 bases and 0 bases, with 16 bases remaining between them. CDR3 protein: CASSTIRGLSSGANVLTF. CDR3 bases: TGTGCCAGTAGTACGATCAGGGGACTCAGCTCTGGGGCCAACGTCCTGACTTTC.

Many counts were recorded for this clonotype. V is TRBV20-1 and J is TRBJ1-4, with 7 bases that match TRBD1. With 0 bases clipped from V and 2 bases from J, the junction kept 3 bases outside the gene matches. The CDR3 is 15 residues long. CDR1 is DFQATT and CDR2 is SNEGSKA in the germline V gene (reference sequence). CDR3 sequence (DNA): TGCAGTGCTAGAGATCTACAGGGGACTAATGAAAAACTGTTTTTT. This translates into CSARDLQGTNEKLFF.

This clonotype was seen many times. The CDR3 here is CASSLGQNYGYTF. The CDR3 nucleotides are TGTGCCAGCAGCTTGGGACAGAACTATGGCTACACCTTC. The rearrangement joins TRBV5-6 to TRBJ1-2; D possibly corresponds to TRBD1 (5 bases). The length of the CDR3 is 13 residues. The V gene lost 0 bases and the J gene lost 2 bases, with 5 bases spanning the gap. Germline CDR1 SGHDT, CDR2 YYEEEE.

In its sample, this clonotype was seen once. The CDR3 DNA sequence: TGTGCCAGCACTAGGGACAGGGCTAACTATGGCTACACCTTC. Translating it yields CASTRDRANYGYTF. The chain recombines TRBV6-1 with TRBJ1-2; 9 bases match TRBD1. Germline-derived CDR1 and CDR2 are MNHNS and SASEGT. After removal of 7 bases from V and 0 bases from J, the junction contained 3 bases not matched to a gene. This CDR3 has 14 amino acids.

The CDR3 DNA is TGTGCCACCCAGGAGGGGTACGAGCAGTACTTC. It is translated as CATQEGYEQYF. The V call is TRBV2, the J call TRBJ2-7; maybe TRBD2 (6 bases). Germline V gives CDR1 SNHLY, CDR2 FYNNEI. The CDR3 runs to 11 residues. Trimming removed 10 bases from V and 4 bases from J, with 11 bases in between.

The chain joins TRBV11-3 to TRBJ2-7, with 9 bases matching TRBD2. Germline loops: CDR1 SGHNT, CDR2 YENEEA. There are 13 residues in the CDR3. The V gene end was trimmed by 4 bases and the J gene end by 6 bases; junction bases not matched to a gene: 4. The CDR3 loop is CASSSRTSAEQYF. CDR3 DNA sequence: TGTGCCAGCAGCTCGAGGACTAGCGCCGAGCAGTACTTC.

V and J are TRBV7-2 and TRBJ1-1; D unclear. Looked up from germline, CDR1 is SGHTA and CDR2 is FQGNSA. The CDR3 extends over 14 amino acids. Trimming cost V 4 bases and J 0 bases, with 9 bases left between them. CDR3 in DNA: TGTGCCAGCAGCTCCGGACTTATGAACACTGAAGCTTTCTTT. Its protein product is CASSSGLMNTEAFF.

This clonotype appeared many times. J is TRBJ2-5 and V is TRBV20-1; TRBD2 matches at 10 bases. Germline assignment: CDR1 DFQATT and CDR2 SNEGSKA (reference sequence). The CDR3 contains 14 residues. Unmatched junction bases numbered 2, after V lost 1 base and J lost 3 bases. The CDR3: CSARAGTSEETQYF. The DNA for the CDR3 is TGCAGTGCTAGAGCCGGGACTAGCGAAGAGACCCAGTACTTC.

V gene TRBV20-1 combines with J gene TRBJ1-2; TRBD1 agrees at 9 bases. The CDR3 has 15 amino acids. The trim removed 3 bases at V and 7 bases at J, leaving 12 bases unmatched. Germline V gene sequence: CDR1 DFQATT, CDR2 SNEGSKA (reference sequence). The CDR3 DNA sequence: TGCAGTGCTAGCTCCGGGACAGGGAAGAAGAGTGGCTACACCTTC. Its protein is CSASSGTGKKSGYTF.

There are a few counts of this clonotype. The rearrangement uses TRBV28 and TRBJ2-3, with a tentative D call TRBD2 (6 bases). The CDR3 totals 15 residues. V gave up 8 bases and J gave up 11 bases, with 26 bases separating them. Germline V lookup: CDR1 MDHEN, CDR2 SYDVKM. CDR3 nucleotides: TGTGCCAGCCTACTGGGCGGGGCCAACTACAATGAGCAGTATTTT. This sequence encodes CASLLGGANYNEQYF.

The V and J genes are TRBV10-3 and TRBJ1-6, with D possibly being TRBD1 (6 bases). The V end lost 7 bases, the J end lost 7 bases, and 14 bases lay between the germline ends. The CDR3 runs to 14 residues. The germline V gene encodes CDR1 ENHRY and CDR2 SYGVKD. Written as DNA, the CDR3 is TGTGCCATCAAGGGTGAGGGACACAATTCACCCCTCCACTTT. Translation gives CAIKGEGHNSPLHF.

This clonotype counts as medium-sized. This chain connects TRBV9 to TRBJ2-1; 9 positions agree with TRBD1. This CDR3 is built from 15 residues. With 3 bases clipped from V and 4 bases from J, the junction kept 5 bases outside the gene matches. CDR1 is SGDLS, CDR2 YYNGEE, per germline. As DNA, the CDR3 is TGTGCCAGCAGCGAACAGGGGGCCCCATACAATGAGCAGTTCTTC. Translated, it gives CASSEQGAPYNEQFF.

This CDR3 reads CASSLSSGRGIGQPQHF. The CDR3 coding sequence is TGTGCCAGCAGCTTATCGTCGGGGCGCGGAATAGGGCAGCCCCAGCATTTT. This chain joins TRBV7-9 and TRBJ1-5; D might be TRBD1 (5 bases). V was pared by 2 bases and J by 7 bases, with 21 bases between. Per germline, CDR1 SEHNR and CDR2 FQNEAQ (reference sequence). The length of the CDR3 is 17 residues.

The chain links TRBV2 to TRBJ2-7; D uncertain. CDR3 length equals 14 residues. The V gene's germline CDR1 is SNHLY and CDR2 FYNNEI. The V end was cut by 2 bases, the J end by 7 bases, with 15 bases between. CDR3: CASSELDRANEQYF. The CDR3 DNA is TGTGCCAGCAGTGAACTGGATCGGGCGAATGAGCAGTACTTC.

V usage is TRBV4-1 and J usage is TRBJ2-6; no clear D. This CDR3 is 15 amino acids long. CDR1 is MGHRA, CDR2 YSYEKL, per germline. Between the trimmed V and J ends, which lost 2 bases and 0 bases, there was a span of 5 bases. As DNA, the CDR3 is TGCGCCAGCAGCCAACCCTACTCTGGGGCCAACGTCCTGACTTTC. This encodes CASSQPYSGANVLTF.

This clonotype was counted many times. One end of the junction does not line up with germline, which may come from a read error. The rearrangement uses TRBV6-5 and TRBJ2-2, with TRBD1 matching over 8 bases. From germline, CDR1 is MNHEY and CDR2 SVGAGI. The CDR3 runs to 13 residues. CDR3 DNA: TGTGCCAGCAGGACAGGGGAGACCGGGGAGCTGGTTTTC. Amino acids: CASRTGETGELVF.

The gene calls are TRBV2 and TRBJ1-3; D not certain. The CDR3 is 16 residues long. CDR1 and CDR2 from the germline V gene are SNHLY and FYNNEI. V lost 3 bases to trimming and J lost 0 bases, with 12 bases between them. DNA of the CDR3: TGTGCCAGCAGTGATCAGCATCTCAACTCTGGAAACACCATATATTTT. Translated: CASSDQHLNSGNTIYF.